The source of this T cell receptor beta chain is a study of cytomegalovirus exposure and HLA in healthy donors. Across the whole study: An early release of data contained approximately 85 million unique TCRs, which came from HLA-typed donors. Study-level points and caveats: In a later analysis, across HLA loci, associated TCR counts were highest for DRB1, lowest for HLA-C.

Only a few counts were recorded for this clone. Its matching antigen is unknown. PCR employed 60 Vbeta and 13 Jbeta primers. Some clones are missing from TCRdb's copy, which holds only in-frame ones; the method was immunoSEQ multiplex PCR. The sample contains about 110,000 clones, 80% of which appear only once. The CDR3 runs 13 residues. Trimming stripped 4 bases from V and 7 bases from J, with 14 bases between. Germline V lookup: CDR1 SGHRS, CDR2 YFSETQ. This chain connects TRBV5-1 to TRBJ1-1; D is unclear. This TCR derives from an older woman in good health and CMV-seropositive. Source material: PBMCs. The CDR3 DNA sequence: TGCGCCAGCAGCCTCGCTGCGGTGGATGAAGCTTTCTTT. Residues: CASSLAAVDEAFF.